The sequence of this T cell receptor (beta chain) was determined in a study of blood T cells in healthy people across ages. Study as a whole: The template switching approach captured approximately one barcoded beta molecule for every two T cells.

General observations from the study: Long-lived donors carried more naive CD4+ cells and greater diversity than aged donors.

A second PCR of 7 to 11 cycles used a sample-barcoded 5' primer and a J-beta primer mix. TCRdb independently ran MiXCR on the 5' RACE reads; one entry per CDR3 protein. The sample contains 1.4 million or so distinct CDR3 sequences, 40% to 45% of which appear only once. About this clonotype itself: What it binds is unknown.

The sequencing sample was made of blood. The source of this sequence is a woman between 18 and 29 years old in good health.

CDR3 protein: CASSQEDREDNEQFF. The CDR3 DNA follows: TGCGCCAGCAGCCAGGAAGACAGGGAGGACAATGAGCAGTTCTTC. The chain carries TRBV4-3 and TRBJ2-1; D is perhaps TRBD1 (7 bases). Germline lookup yields CDR1 LGHNA and CDR2 YSLEER. Trimming took 3 bases from V and 5 from J, leaving 14 bases between them. The CDR3 covers 15 residues.